This T cell receptor (beta chain) was sequenced for a study of blood T cells in healthy people across ages. With a J-beta primer mix and a sample-barcoded 5' primer, a second PCR ran about 6 to 11 cycles. Every sample produced at least 2.5 million CDR3-containing paired-end reads. TCRdb passed the 5' RACE reads through MiXCR, listing each CDR3 protein once. This sample has hundreds of thousands of distinct CDR3 sequences, with roughly 56% found just once. Regarding this clonotype: Its matching antigen is unknown.

Isolation recovered at least 6.5 million PBMCs from every sample. The study, taken as a whole, reports: For the donors, CMV status was unknown and possibly confounded expanded clonotype changes.

V gave up 5 bases and J gave up 1 base, with 12 bases separating them. The V gene's germline CDR1 is SGHRS and CDR2 YFSETQ. The CDR3 consists of 14 residues. Sequenced: blood. The clonotype was recovered from a man aged 40-55 years in good health. The chain employs TRBV5-1 and TRBJ1-1; D is possibly TRBD1 (5 bases). The CDR3 loop reads CASRPQASNTEAFF. Here the CDR3 DNA reads TGCGCCAGCAGACCACAGGCCTCGAACACTGAAGCTTTCTTT. The full variable domain, its missing parts supplied by reference TRBV5-1 and TRBJ1-1, is KAGVTQTPRYLIKTRGQQVTLSCSPISGHRSVSWYQQTPGQGLQFLFEYFSETQRNKGNFPGRFSGRQFSNSRSEMNVSTLELGDSALYLCASRPQASNTEAFFGQGTRLTVV.